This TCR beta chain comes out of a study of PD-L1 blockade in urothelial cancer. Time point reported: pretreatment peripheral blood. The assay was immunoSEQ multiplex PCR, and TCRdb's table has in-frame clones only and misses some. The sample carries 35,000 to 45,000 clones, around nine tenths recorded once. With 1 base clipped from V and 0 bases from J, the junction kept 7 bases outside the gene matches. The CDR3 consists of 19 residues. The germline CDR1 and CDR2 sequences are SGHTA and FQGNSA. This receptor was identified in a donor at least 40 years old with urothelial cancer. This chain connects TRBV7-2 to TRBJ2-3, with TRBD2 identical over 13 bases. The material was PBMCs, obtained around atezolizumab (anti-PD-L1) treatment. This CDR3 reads CASSLGTSGRGGSTDTQYF. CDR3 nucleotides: TGTGCCAGCAGCTTAGGGACTAGCGGGAGAGGGGGGAGCACAGATACGCAGTATTTT.